The rows below give T cell receptor beta chains drawn from one sample of a study of Ad26.COV2.S vaccination and SARS-CoV-2 variants. This table comes from immunoSEQ multiplex PCR, and its TCRdb copy is limited to in-frame clones, with some not included. The sample carries roughly 400,000 clones, about nine tenths recorded once. This material consisted of peripheral blood, taken in a trial of Ad26.COV2.S vaccine versus placebo. The origin of the receptors is a person between 18 and 65 years old who received the Ad26.COV2.S COVID-19 vaccine or a placebo. The CDR3 runs from the conserved cysteine through the conserved F or W. Each record gives: clone size, D gene, V gene, J gene, CDR3 protein, CDR3 DNA. The D gene is left open where the match is weak. Clone size is shown for a subset of rows, as once, few, many or a class of expanded clone.

size: .; D: TRBD1; V: TRBV28; J: TRBJ1-1; CDR3: CASSPSVPGQGMNTEAFF; DNA: TGTGCCAGCAGTCCATCCGTCCCGGGACAGGGTATGAACACTGAAGCTTTCTTT
size: .; D: .; V: TRBV10-3; J: TRBJ2-5; CDR3: CAISEHGRAEETQYF; DNA: TGTGCCATCAGTGAGCATGGCAGGGCCGAAGAGACCCAGTACTTC
size: .; D: .; V: TRBV4-1; J: TRBJ1-3; CDR3: CASSQDIGYSGNTIYF; DNA: TGCGCCAGCAGCCAAGATATCGGTTACTCTGGAAACACCATATATTTT
size: .; D: .; V: TRBV30; J: TRBJ2-5; CDR3: CAWSVGGTAQETQYF; DNA: TGTGCCTGGAGTGTAGGGGGGACAGCCCAAGAGACCCAGTACTTC
size: .; D: .; V: TRBV7-9; J: TRBJ2-7; CDR3: CASSSDFGEQYF; DNA: TGTGCCAGCAGCTCCGACTTCGGCGAGCAGTACTTC
size: .; D: .; V: TRBV4-3; J: TRBJ1-4; CDR3: CASSQVPRGPEKLFF; DNA: TGCGCCAGCAGCCAGGTGCCCCGTGGGCCCGAAAAACTGTTTTTT
size: .; D: .; V: TRBV28; J: TRBJ2-5; CDR3: CASSPVGGGIRETQYF; DNA: TGTGCCAGCAGTCCCGTCGGGGGCGGAATACGCGAGACCCAGTACTTC
size: .; D: .; V: TRBV19; J: TRBJ1-2; CDR3: CATGTNYGYTF; DNA: TGTGCCACGGGTACCAACTATGGCTACACCTTC
size: .; D: .; V: TRBV7-2; J: TRBJ2-7; CDR3: CASSLQGGTYEQYF; DNA: TGTGCCAGCAGCTTACAGGGGGGAACCTACGAGCAGTACTTC
size: .; D: .; V: TRBV15; J: TRBJ2-5; CDR3: CATSRGAEETQYF; DNA: TGTGCCACCAGCAGAGGAGCGGAAGAGACCCAGTACTTC
size: .; D: .; V: TRBV7-2; J: TRBJ2-2; CDR3: CASSLGSVYTGELFF; DNA: TGTGCCAGCAGCTTAGGTTCTGTCTACACCGGGGAGCTGTTTTTT
size: .; D: .; V: TRBV23-1; J: TRBJ2-1; CDR3: CASSQSGPGEGWGDYNEQFF; DNA: TGCGCCAGCAGTCAATCGGGCCCGGGAGAGGGGTGGGGGGACTACAATGAGCAGTTCTTC
size: .; D: .; V: TRBV5-1; J: TRBJ2-3; CDR3: CASSLGGDTQYF; DNA: TGCGCCAGCAGCTTGGGAGGGGATACGCAGTATTTT
size: once; D: .; V: TRBV3-1/TRBV3-2; J: TRBJ2-7; CDR3: CASSQDLGGLDEQYF; DNA: TGTGCCAGCAGCCAAGATTTGGGGGGGCTCGACGAGCAGTACTTC
size: .; D: .; V: TRBV30; J: TRBJ2-5; CDR3: CAWRGLETQYF; DNA: TGTGCCTGGAGGGGGCTAGAGACCCAGTACTTC